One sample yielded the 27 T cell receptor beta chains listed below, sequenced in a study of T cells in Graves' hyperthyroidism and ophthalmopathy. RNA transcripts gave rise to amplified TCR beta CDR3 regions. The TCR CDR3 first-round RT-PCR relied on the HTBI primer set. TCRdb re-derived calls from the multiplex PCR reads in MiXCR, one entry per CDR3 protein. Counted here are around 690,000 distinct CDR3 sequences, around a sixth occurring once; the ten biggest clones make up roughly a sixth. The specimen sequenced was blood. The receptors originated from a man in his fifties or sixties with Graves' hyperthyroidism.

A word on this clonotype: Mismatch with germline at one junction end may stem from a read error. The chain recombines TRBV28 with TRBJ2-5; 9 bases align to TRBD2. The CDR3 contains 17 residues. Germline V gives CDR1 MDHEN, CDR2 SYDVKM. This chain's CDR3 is CTSRDLRLAEHQETQYF. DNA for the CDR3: TGTACCAGTCGGGACTTAAGACTAGCGGAGCATCAAGAGACCCAGTACTTC.

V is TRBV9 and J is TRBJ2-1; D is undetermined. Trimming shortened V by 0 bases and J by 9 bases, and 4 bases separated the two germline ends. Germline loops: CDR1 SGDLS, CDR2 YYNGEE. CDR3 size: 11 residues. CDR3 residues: CASSVEGEQFF. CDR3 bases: TGTGCCAGCAGCGTAGAAGGTGAGCAGTTCTTC.

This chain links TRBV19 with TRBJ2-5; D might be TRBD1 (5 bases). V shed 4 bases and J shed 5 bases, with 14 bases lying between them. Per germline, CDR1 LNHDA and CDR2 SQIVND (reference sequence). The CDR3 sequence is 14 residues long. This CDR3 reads CASSTTTVRETQYF. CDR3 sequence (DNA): TGTGCCAGTAGTACCACGACAGTTCGGGAGACCCAGTACTTC. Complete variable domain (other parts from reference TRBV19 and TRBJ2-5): DGGITQSPKYLFRKEGQNVTLSCEQNLNHDAMYWYRQDPGQGLRLIYYSQIVNDFQKGDIAEGYSVSREKKESFPLTVTSAQKNPTAFYLCASSTTTVRETQYFGPGTRLLVL.

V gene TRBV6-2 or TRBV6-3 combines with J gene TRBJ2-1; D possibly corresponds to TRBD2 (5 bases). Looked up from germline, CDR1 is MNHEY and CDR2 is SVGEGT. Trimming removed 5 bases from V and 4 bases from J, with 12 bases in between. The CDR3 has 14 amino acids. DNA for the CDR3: TGTGCCAGCAGTCCTGGGGAGAGGTACAATGAGCAGTTCTTC. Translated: CASSPGERYNEQFF.

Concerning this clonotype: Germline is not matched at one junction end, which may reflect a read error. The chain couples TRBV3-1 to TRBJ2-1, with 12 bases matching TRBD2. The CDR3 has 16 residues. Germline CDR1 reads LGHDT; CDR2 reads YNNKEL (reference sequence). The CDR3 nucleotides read TGTGCCGGCAGCCTCCGACTAGCGGGAGCGAACAATGAGCAGTTCTTC. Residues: CAGSLRLAGANNEQFF.

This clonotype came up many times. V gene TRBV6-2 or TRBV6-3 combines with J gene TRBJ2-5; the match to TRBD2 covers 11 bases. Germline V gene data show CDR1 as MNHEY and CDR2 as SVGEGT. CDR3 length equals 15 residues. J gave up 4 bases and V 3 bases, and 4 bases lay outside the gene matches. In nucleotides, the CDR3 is TGTGCCAGCAGTTATGCACTAGCGGGAGTAGAGACCCAGTACTTC. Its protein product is CASSYALAGVETQYF.

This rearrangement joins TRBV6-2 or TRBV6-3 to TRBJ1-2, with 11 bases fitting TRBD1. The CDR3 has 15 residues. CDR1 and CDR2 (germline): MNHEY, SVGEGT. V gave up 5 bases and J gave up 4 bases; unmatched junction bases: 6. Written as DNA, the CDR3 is TGTGCCAGCAGTCGAGGACAGGGGGCAGGCTATGGCTACACCTTC. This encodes CASSRGQGAGYGYTF.

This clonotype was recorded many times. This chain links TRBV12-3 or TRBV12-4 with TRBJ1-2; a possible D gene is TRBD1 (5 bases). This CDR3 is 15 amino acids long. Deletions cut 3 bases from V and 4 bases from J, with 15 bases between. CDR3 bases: TGTGCCAGCAGTTTCAATGGACCGGGACCCTATGGCTACACCTTC. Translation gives CASSFNGPGPYGYTF.

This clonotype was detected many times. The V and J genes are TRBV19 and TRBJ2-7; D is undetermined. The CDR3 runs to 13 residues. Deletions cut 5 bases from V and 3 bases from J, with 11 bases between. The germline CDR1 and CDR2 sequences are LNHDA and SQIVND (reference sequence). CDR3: CASSPNAGYEQYF. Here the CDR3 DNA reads TGTGCCAGTAGTCCGAATGCAGGCTACGAGCAGTACTTC.

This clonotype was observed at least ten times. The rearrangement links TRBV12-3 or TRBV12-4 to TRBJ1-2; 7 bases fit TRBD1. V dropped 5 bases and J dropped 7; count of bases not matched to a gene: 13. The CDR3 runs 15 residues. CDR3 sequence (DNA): TGTGCCAGCAGTATCCGGAGGGGGCGCGGTAGTGGCTACACCTTC. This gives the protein CASSIRRGRGSGYTF.

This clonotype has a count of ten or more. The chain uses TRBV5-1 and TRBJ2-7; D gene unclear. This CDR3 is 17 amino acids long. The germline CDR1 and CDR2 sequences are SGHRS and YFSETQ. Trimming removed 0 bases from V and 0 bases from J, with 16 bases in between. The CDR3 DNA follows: TGCGCCAGCAGCTTGGGAAAAGGGAAAACTCACTCCTACGAGCAGTACTTC. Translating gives CASSLGKGKTHSYEQYF.

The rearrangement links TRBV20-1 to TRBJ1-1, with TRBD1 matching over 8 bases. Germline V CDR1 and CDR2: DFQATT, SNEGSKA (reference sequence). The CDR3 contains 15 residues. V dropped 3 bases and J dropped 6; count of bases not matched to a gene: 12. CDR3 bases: TGCAGTGCTAGGCCCACTATAGACAGGGGCCCTGAAGCTTTCTTT. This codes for CSARPTIDRGPEAFF.

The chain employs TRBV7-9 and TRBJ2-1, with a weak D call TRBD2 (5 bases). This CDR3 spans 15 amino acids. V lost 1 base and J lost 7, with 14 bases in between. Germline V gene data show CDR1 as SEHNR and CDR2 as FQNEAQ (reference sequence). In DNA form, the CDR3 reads TGTGCCAGCAGCTTAGTGGGCAGGAGGCTTAATGAGCAGTTCTTC. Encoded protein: CASSLVGRRLNEQFF.

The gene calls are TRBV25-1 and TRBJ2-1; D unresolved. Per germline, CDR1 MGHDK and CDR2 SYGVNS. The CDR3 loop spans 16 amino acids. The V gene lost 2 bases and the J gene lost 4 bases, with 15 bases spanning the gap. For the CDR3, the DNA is TGTGCCAGCAGTGAAGGGTGGCTTAGGCAGTACAATGAGCAGTTCTTC. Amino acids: CASSEGWLRQYNEQFF.

CDR3 sequence: CSARVGQGGKRDTEAFF. CDR3 DNA: TGCAGTGCTAGAGTGGGACAGGGCGGAAAGCGGGATACTGAAGCTTTCTTT. The J gene is TRBJ1-1, the V gene TRBV20-1, with TRBD1 identical over 9 bases. CDR3 length: 17 amino acids. Germline V CDR1 and CDR2: DFQATT, SNEGSKA (reference sequence). V lost 1 base and J lost 5; bases outside the gene matches: 14.

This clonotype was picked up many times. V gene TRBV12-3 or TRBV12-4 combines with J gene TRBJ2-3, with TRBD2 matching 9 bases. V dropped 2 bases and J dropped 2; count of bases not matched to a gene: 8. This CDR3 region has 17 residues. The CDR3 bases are TGTGCCAGCAGTTTACCATCCCTAGCGGGACTCACAGATACGCAGTATTTT. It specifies CASSLPSLAGLTDTQYF.

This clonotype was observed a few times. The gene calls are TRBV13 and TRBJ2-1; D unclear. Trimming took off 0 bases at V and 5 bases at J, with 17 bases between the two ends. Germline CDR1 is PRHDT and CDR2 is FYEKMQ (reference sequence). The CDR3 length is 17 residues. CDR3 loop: CASSLGLRQSQDNEQFF. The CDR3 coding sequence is TGTGCCAGCAGCTTAGGCCTAAGGCAGAGCCAGGACAATGAGCAGTTCTTC.

In DNA form, the CDR3 reads TGTGCCAGCAGGACAGACAGCTCCTACGAGCAGTACTTC. Its protein product is CASRTDSSYEQYF. The chain carries TRBV6-2 or TRBV6-3 and TRBJ2-7; tentatively, D is TRBD1 (5 bases). CDR3 size: 13 residues. V was clipped by 6 bases and J by 0 bases, with 9 bases between them. Germline assignment: CDR1 MNHEY and CDR2 SVGEGT.

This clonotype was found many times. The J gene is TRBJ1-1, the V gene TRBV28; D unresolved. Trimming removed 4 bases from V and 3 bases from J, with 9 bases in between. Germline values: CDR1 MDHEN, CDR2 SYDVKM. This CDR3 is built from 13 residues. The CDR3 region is CASSSLLDTEAFF. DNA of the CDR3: TGTGCCAGCAGTTCCCTACTGGACACTGAAGCTTTCTTT. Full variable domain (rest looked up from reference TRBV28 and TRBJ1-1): DVKVTQSSRYLVKRTGEKVFLECVQDMDHENMFWYRQDPGLGLRLIYFSYDVKMKEKGDIPEGYSVSREKKERFSLILESASTNQTSMYLCASSSLLDTEAFFGQGTRLTVV.

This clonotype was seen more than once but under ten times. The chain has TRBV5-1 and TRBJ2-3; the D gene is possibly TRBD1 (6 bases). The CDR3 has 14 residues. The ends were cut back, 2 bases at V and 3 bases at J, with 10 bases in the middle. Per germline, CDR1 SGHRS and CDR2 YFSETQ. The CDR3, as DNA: TGCGCCAGCAGCTTTGTCCAGGGGACAGATACGCAGTATTTT. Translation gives CASSFVQGTDTQYF. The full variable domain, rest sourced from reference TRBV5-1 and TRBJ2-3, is KAGVTQTPRYLIKTRGQQVTLSCSPISGHRSVSWYQQTPGQGLQFLFEYFSETQRNKGNFPGRFSGRQFSNSRSEMNVSTLELGDSALYLCASSFVQGTDTQYFGPGTRLTVL.

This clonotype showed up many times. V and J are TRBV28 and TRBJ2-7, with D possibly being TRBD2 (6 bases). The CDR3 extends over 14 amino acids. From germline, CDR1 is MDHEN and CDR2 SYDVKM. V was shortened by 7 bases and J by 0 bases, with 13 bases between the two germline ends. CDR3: CASIPGGSSYEQYF. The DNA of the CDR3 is TGTGCCAGCATCCCTGGGGGGAGCTCCTACGAGCAGTACTTC.

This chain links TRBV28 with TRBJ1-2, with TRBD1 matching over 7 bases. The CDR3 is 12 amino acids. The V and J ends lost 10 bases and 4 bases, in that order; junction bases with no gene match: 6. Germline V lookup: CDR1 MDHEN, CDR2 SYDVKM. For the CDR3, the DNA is TGTGCCACAAAACGGACAGGCTATGGCTACACCTTC. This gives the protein CATKRTGYGYTF.

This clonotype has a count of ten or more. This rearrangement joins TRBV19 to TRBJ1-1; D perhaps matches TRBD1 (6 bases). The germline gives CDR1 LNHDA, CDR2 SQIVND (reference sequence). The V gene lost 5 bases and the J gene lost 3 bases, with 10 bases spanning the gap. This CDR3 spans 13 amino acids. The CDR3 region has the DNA TGTGCCAGTAGTCGGGGGCTGGACACTGAAGCTTTCTTT. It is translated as CASSRGLDTEAFF.

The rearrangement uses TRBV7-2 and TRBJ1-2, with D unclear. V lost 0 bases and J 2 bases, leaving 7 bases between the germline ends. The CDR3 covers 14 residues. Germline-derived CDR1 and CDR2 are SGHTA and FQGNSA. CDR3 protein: CASSLAVRNYGYTF. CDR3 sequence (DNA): TGTGCCAGCAGCTTAGCGGTACGGAACTATGGCTACACCTTC.

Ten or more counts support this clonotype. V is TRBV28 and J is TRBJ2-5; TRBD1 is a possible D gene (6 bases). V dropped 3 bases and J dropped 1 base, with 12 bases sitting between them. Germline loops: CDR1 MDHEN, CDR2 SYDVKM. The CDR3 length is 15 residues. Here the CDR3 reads CASSLVTGPQETQYF. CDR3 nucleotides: TGTGCCAGCAGTTTGGTGACAGGACCCCAAGAGACCCAGTACTTC.

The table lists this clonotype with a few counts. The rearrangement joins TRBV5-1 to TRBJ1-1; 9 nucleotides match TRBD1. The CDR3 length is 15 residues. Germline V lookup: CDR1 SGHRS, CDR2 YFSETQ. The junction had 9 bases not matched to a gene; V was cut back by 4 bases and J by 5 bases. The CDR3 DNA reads TGCGCCAGCAGCATACAGGGGGCGTTAAGAACTGAAGCTTTCTTT. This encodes CASSIQGALRTEAFF. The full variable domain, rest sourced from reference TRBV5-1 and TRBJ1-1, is KAGVTQTPRYLIKTRGQQVTLSCSPISGHRSVSWYQQTPGQGLQFLFEYFSETQRNKGNFPGRFSGRQFSNSRSEMNVSTLELGDSALYLCASSIQGALRTEAFFGQGTRLTVV.

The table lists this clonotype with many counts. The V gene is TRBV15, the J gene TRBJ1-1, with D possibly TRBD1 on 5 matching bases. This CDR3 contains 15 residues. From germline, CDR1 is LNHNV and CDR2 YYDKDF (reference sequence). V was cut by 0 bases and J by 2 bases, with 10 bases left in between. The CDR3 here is CATSRDRGRNTEAFF. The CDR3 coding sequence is TGTGCCACCAGCAGAGATCGGGGACGTAACACTGAAGCTTTCTTT.